This T cell receptor beta chain came from a study of blood T cells in healthy people across ages. Remarks on this clonotype: The target antigen is unknown.

The CDR3 sequence is 17 residues long. The sample providers were healthy Caucasian people from Russia, aged about 6 to 95. Each donor gave about 9.3 milliliters of peripheral blood. Findings and limits, study-wide: Correlation between TCR beta diversity and naive T cell percentage was strong. The fall in TCR beta diversity per million T cells was roughly linear with age.

Through a sample-barcoded 5' primer and a J-beta primer mix, a second PCR was run for about 6 to 12 cycles. Via MiXCR, TCRdb re-called the 5' RACE reads, giving one row per CDR3 protein. The sample includes over a million distinct CDR3 sequences, around 42% of them seen just once. V and J are TRBV21-1 and TRBJ2-5; the table's D call, TRBD2, has no DNA check behind it. TRBV21-1 is designated a pseudogene. The sample taken for sequencing was blood. The clonotype comes from a woman between 18 and 29 years old in good health. For the CDR3, the DNA is TGTGCCAGCAGCAAAAAATTCTATTCGGCCCTACAAGAGACCCAGTACTTC. Translating it yields CASSKKFYSALQETQYF.